This paragraph covers one T cell receptor (beta chain) sequence. The antigen remains undetermined. Generation of cDNA took place in eight separate reactions per sample. Using the 5' RACE reads, TCRdb records one entry per CDR3 protein without DNA. The data show 300,000 to 400,000 distinct CDR3 sequences, and the top ten clones hold approximately 2%. This entry belongs to a study of monozygotic twins with inflammatory bowel disease. General study results and limits: For IBD, no single strong associated signal or clonotype was supported.

Sequenced input: blood. The clonotype comes from a human donor with ulcerative colitis or Crohn's disease, or a healthy co-twin of an affected twin (not recorded which).

Here the CDR3 reads CATRETGVNSPLHF. The chain recombines TRBV15 with TRBJ1-6; the D call from TCRdb, TRBD1, cannot be confirmed without DNA. The CDR3 is 14 amino acids. The germline gives CDR1 LNHNV, CDR2 YYDKDF (reference sequence).